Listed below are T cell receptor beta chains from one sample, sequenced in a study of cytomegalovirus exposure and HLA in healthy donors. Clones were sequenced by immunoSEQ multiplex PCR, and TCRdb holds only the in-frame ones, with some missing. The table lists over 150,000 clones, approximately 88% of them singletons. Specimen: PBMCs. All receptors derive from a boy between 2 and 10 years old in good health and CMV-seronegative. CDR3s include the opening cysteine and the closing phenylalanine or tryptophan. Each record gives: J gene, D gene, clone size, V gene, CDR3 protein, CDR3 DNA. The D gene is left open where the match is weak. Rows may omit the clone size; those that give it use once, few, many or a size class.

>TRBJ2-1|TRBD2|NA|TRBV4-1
CASSQAKLAGGGVYNEQFF
TGCGCCAGCAGCCAAGCGAAACTAGCGGGAGGAGGGGTGTACAATGAGCAGTTCTTC
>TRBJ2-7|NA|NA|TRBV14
CASSPPFGGPYEQYF
TGTGCCAGCAGCCCCCCCTTCGGGGGTCCCTACGAGCAGTACTTC
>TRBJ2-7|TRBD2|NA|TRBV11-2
CASSLNFGYWRTRRPEQYF
TGTGCCAGCAGCTTAAATTTCGGTTACTGGCGGACTAGGAGGCCCGAGCAGTACTTC
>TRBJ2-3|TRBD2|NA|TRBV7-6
CASSPSGGTDTQYF
TGTGCCAGCAGCCCGAGCGGGGGCACAGATACGCAGTATTTT
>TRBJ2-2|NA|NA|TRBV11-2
CASRQASNTGELFF
TGTGCCAGCCGCCAGGCTAGCAACACCGGGGAGCTGTTTTTT
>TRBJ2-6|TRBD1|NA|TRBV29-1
CSAGGSGANVLTF
TGCAGCGCAGGGGGCTCTGGGGCCAACGTCCTGACTTTC
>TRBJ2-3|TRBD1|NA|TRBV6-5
CASSPGQGGTDTQYF
TGTGCCAGCAGTCCAGGACAGGGAGGCACAGATACGCAGTATTTT
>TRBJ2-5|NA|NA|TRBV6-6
CASSYLRVQETQYF
TGTGCCAGCAGTTACTTACGGGTCCAAGAGACCCAGTACTTC
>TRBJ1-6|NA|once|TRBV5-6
CASSLAPGGPSPLHF
TGTGCCAGCAGCTTGGCCCCAGGAGGCCCATCACCCCTCCACTTT
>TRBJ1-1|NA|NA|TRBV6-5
CASSAVQGLNTEAFF
TGTGCCAGCTCCGCGGTTCAGGGATTGAACACTGAAGCTTTCTTT
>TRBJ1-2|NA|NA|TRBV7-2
CASSPVDSYYGYTF
TGTGCCAGCAGCCCCGTGGACAGCTACTATGGCTACACCTTC
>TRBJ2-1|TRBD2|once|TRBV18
CASSLTSGSSYNEQFF
TGTGCCAGCTCACTGACTAGCGGGAGCTCCTACAATGAGCAGTTCTTC
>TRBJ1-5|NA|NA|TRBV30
CAWSEQGYQPQHF
TGTGCCTGGAGTGAGCAGGGGTATCAGCCCCAGCATTTT
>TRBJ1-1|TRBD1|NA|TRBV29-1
CSVQGQGMNTEAFF
TGCAGCGTTCAGGGACAGGGGATGAACACTGAAGCTTTCTTT
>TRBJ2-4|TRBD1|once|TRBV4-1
CASSQIYRTGDSIQYF
TGCGCCAGCAGCCAAATTTATAGGACAGGTGATAGCATTCAGTACTTC
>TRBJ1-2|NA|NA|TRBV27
CASRPGQANYGYTF
TGTGCCAGCAGACCGGGACAAGCTAACTATGGCTACACCTTC
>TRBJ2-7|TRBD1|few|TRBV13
CASSSGTESSYEQYF
TGTGCCAGCAGCTCAGGGACAGAGAGCTCCTACGAGCAGTACTTC
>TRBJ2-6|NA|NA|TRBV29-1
CSVVREAGANVLTF
TGCAGCGTTGTGCGTGAAGCTGGGGCCAACGTCCTGACTTTC
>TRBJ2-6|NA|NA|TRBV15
CATSTASGANVLTF
TGTGCCACCAGTACAGCCTCTGGGGCCAACGTCCTGACTTTC
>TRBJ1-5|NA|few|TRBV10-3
CAIKRPQHF
TGTGCCATCAAGAGGCCCCAGCATTTT
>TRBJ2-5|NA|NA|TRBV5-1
CASSLVPEQETQYF
TGCGCCAGCAGCTTGGTACCAGAACAAGAGACCCAGTACTTC
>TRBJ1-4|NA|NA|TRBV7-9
CASSFKFEKLFF
TGTGCCAGCAGCTTCAAATTCGAAAAACTGTTTTTT
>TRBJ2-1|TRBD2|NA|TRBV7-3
CASRAGGPRNEQFF
TGTGCCAGCAGAGCGGGAGGGCCAAGGAATGAGCAGTTCTTC
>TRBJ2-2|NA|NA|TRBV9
CASSLTGELFF
TGTGCCAGCAGCCTAACCGGGGAGCTGTTTTTT
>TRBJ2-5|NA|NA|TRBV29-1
CSVDGWQGETQYF
TGCAGCGTTGATGGCTGGCAGGGAGAGACCCAGTACTTC
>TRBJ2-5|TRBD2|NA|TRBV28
CASTLAGGPSSPQYF
TGTGCCAGCACCCTAGCGGGAGGGCCGAGCTCTCCCCAGTACTTC
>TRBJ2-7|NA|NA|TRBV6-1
CASSEGVDTYTYEQYF
TGTGCCAGCAGTGAAGGAGTAGACACATACACCTACGAGCAGTACTTC
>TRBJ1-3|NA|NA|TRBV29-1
CSVEERGALMGTIYF
TGCAGCGTTGAAGAGCGTGGGGCACTAATGGGCACCATATATTTT
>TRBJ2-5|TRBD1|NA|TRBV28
CASSLLSPGGVGETQYF
TGTGCCAGCAGTTTACTCTCCCCAGGGGGCGTAGGGGAGACCCAGTACTTC
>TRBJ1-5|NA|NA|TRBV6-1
CASSGFSGYQPQHF
TGTGCCAGCAGCGGTTTCTCAGGGTATCAGCCCCAGCATTTT
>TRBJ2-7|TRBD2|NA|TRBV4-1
CASSQTSGYEQYF
TGCGCCAGCAGCCAAACTAGCGGTTACGAGCAGTACTTC
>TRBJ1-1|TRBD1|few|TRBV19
CASADPGQGNTEAFF
TGTGCCAGTGCGGATCCGGGACAGGGGAACACTGAAGCTTTCTTT
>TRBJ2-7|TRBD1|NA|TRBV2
CASSRDRSYEQYF
TGTGCCAGCAGTAGGGACAGATCCTACGAGCAGTACTTC
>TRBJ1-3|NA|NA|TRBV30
CACTGSSGNTIYF
TGTGCCTGTACAGGGAGCTCTGGAAACACCATATATTTT
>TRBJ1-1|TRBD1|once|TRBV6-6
CASPRDRNTEAFF
TGTGCCAGCCCCCGGGACAGGAACACTGAAGCTTTCTTT
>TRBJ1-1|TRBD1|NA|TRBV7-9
CASRSFQGARGKGAFF
TGTGCCAGCAGATCTTTTCAGGGGGCGCGGGGGAAGGGAGCTTTCTTT
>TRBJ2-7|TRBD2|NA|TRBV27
CASSISGTSSYEQYF
TGTGCCAGCAGTATCTCCGGGACTAGCTCCTACGAGCAGTACTTC
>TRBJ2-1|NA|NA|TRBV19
CASSLDSSIYNEQFF
TGTGCCAGTAGCCTTGACAGCTCCATTTACAATGAGCAGTTCTTC
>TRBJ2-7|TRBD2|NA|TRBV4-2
CASSRPTSATYEQYF
TGTGCCAGCAGCCGCCCGACTAGCGCGACCTACGAGCAGTACTTC
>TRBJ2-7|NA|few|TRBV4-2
CASSLTGVTEQYF
TGTGCCAGCAGCCTCACGGGGGTTACCGAGCAGTACTTC
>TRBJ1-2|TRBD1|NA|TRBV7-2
CASSIQGTDGYTF
TGTGCCAGCAGCATACAGGGGACGGATGGCTACACCTTC
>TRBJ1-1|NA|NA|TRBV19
CASSMEGFWNTEAFF
TGTGCCAGTAGTATGGAGGGTTTTTGGAACACTGAAGCTTTCTTT
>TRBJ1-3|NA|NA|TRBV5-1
CASSLNALSGNTIYF
TGCGCCAGCAGCTTAAACGCGCTCTCTGGAAACACCATATATTTT
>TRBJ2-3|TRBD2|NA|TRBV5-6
CASSLAGGSTDTQYF
TGTGCCAGCAGCTTGGCCGGCGGGAGTACAGATACGCAGTATTTT
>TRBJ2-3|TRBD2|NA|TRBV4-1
CASSPNGLAGGSDTQYF
TGCGCCAGCAGCCCAAATGGACTAGCGGGTGGTTCGGATACGCAGTATTTT
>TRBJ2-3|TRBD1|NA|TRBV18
CASSPPGQGEADTQYF
TGTGCCAGCTCACCACCGGGACAGGGCGAAGCAGATACGCAGTATTTT
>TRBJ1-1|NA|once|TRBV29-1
CSVEVRRVDTEAFF
TGCAGCGTTGAAGTTCGCAGGGTCGACACTGAAGCTTTCTTT
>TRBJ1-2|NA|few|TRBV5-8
CASSLEGRGYDYGYTF
TGTGCCAGCAGCTTGGAGGGTCGGGGGTACGACTATGGCTACACCTTC
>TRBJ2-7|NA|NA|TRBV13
CASSPRRGEQYF
TGTGCCAGCAGCCCCCGCCGGGGCGAGCAGTACTTC
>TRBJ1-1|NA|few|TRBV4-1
CASSHPKSQAEAFF
TGCGCCAGCAGCCATCCGAAAAGTCAGGCTGAAGCTTTCTTT
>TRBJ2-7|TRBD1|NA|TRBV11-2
CASSLAVGTEAYEQYF
TGTGCCAGCAGCTTAGCCGTCGGGACAGAAGCCTACGAGCAGTACTTC
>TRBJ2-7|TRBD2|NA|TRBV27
CASSLSVLAGAGEQYF
TGTGCCAGCAGTTTATCGGTACTAGCGGGAGCAGGCGAGCAGTACTTC
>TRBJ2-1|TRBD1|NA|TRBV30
CAWSPYRGPWFF
TGTGCCTGGAGTCCCTACAGGGGCCCCTGGTTCTTC